This T cell receptor beta chain was sequenced during a study of blood T cell repertoires in COVID-19. TCRdb's copy holds only in-frame clones and misses some; the assay was immunoSEQ multiplex PCR. The profile shows approximately 82,000 clones, over 80% of them singletons. The CDR3 is made up of 13 amino acids. CDR1 SGHDT and CDR2 YYEEEE come from the germline V gene. V lost 0 bases to trimming and J lost 4 bases, with 5 bases between them. This sequence joins TRBV5-6 and TRBJ1-5, with D unclear. This TCR was sampled from a woman aged 65 to 85 with active or convalescent COVID-19. Sequenced input: peripheral blood. For the CDR3, the DNA is TGTGCCAGCAGCTTGGGCGTGAATCAGCCCCAGCATTTT. Translation: CASSLGVNQPQHF.